The clone carrying this T cell receptor (beta chain) was picked up one time. This sample stems from a study of Ad26.COV2.S vaccination and SARS-CoV-2 variants. Described treatment: approximately 18 received Ad26.COV2.S at low or high dose, single or two shots; 5 received placebo; per-sample allocation not given. Collection of the samples took place on day 63 after the first injection of vaccine or placebo. Germline V gene data show CDR1 as SNHLY and CDR2 as FYNNEI. Trimming cost V 6 bases and J 3 bases, with 24 bases left between them. The CDR3 totals 18 residues. Data came from immunoSEQ multiplex PCR; TCRdb stores just in-frame clones and leaves some out. The sample consists of over 400,000 clones, about 92% of them appearing once.

The TCR originated in a person between 18 and 60 years old who received the Ad26.COV2.S COVID-19 vaccine or a placebo. Material: peripheral blood, obtained in a trial of Ad26.COV2.S vaccine versus placebo. The rearrangement links TRBV2 to TRBJ2-4; the D gene is possibly TRBD1 (8 bases). The CDR3 sequence is CASRPQGAGVPGKNIQYF. The CDR3, as DNA: TGTGCCAGCAGGCCCCAGGGGGCGGGGGTACCGGGCAAAAACATTCAGTACTTC.